Each of the 3 T cell receptor beta chains below was sequenced from the same sample in a study of blood T cell repertoires in COVID-19. The data were produced by immunoSEQ multiplex PCR, yet TCRdb's version contains in-frame clones alone and is incomplete. The sample contains under 250,000 clones, 75% to 85% of which appear only once. Sequenced sample: peripheral blood. These receptors all stem from a woman aged 70 to 79 with COVID-19, enrolled during active disease.

V usage is TRBV3-1 (or the pseudogene TRBV3-2) and J usage is TRBJ2-7; weak D call: TRBD2 (6 bases). Germline CDR1 is LGHDT and CDR2 is YNNKEL (reference sequence). This CDR3 is 14 amino acids long. The V gene lost 2 bases and the J gene lost 1 base, with 9 bases spanning the gap. This CDR3 reads CASSQPAGSYEQYF. DNA for the CDR3: TGTGCCAGCAGCCAACCAGCGGGTTCCTACGAGCAGTACTTC.

This clone has just a few counts. The chain uses TRBV2 and TRBJ1-2, with 7 bases lining up with TRBD1. The germline CDR1 and CDR2 sequences are SNHLY and FYNNEI. There are 14 residues in the CDR3. Trimming cost V 2 bases and J 7 bases; bases outside gene matches: 7. CDR3 coding DNA: TGTGCCAGCAGTGAAATCGGGACAGATGCTGGCTACACCTTC. Protein: CASSEIGTDAGYTF.

The V gene is TRBV7-9, the J gene TRBJ2-1; TRBD2 matches 8 bases. Germline V gene lookup returns CDR1 SEHNR and CDR2 FQNEAQ (reference sequence). With 0 bases clipped from V and 4 bases from J, the junction kept 11 bases outside the gene matches. The CDR3 length is 18 residues. The CDR3 nucleotides are TGTGCCAGCAGCTTAGCGGCCCCGGGAGGGAGACAATACAATGAGCAGTTCTTC. This sequence encodes CASSLAAPGGRQYNEQFF. Full variable domain (remainder filled in from reference TRBV7-9 and TRBJ2-1): DTGVSQNPRHKITKRGQNVTFRCDPISEHNRLYWYRQTLGQGPEFLTYFQNEAQLEKSRLLSDRFSAERPKGSFSTLEIQRTEQGDSAMYLCASSLAAPGGRQYNEQFFGPGTRLTVL.